This entry describes one T cell receptor beta chain. As yet, its antigen is unknown. This sample was taken from a study of T cell responses to AZD1222 COVID-19 vaccine. Study outcomes and limitations: Females made up more of the donors, who were largely white British, and clonal diversity may have come out too low.

CDR3 length equals 16 residues. Looked up from germline, CDR1 is MDHEN and CDR2 is SYDVKM. V was pared by 5 bases and J by 7 bases, with 23 bases between. The protocol was immunoSEQ multiplex PCR, while the TCRdb copy is restricted to in-frame clones and leaves out a portion. The sample shows some 120,000 clones, 89% of them seen only once. The TCR sequence derives from an adult in good health. The chain combines TRBV28 with TRBJ1-2, with TRBD1 as a possible D gene (6 bases). The sequences come from peripheral blood, collected on day 0 of AZD1222 vaccination. CDR3 coding DNA: TGTGCCAGCAGTCTCCCCCGGTCTGGGGGCGAGATTGGCTACACCTTC. Translation gives CASSLPRSGGEIGYTF.